This entry features one TCR beta chain sequence. The source of the sample is a study of cytomegalovirus exposure and HLA in healthy donors. The germline V gene has CDR1 SQVTM and CDR2 ANQGSEA. V trimming: 1 base; J trimming: 4 bases; junction bases outside the gene matches: 6. The CDR3 is made up of 15 amino acids. Researchers ran the PCR with 60 Vbeta and 13 Jbeta primers. Produced via immunoSEQ multiplex PCR; TCRdb's table is partial and in-frame only. The sample holds 150,000 or so clones. The sequence came from a woman in her late teens or twenties in good health and CMV-seronegative. V usage is TRBV29-1 and J usage is TRBJ2-3, with 9 bases matching TRBD2. Source material: PBMCs. CDR3 loop: CSVEGGGRGSDTQYF. As DNA, the CDR3 is TGCAGCGTTGAAGGCGGCGGGAGGGGCTCAGATACGCAGTATTTT.